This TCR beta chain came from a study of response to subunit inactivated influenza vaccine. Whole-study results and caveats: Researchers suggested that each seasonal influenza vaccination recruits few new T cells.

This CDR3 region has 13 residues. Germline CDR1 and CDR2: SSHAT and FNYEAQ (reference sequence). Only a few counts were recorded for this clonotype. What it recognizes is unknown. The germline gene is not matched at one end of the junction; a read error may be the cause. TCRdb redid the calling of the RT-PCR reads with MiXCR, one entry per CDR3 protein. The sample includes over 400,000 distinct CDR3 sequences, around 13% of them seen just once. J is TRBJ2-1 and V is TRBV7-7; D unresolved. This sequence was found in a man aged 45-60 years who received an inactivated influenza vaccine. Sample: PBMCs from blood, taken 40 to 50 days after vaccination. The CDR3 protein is CASSLNSHNEQFF. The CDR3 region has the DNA TGTGCTAGCAGCTTAAACAGCCACAATGAGCAGTTCTTC.